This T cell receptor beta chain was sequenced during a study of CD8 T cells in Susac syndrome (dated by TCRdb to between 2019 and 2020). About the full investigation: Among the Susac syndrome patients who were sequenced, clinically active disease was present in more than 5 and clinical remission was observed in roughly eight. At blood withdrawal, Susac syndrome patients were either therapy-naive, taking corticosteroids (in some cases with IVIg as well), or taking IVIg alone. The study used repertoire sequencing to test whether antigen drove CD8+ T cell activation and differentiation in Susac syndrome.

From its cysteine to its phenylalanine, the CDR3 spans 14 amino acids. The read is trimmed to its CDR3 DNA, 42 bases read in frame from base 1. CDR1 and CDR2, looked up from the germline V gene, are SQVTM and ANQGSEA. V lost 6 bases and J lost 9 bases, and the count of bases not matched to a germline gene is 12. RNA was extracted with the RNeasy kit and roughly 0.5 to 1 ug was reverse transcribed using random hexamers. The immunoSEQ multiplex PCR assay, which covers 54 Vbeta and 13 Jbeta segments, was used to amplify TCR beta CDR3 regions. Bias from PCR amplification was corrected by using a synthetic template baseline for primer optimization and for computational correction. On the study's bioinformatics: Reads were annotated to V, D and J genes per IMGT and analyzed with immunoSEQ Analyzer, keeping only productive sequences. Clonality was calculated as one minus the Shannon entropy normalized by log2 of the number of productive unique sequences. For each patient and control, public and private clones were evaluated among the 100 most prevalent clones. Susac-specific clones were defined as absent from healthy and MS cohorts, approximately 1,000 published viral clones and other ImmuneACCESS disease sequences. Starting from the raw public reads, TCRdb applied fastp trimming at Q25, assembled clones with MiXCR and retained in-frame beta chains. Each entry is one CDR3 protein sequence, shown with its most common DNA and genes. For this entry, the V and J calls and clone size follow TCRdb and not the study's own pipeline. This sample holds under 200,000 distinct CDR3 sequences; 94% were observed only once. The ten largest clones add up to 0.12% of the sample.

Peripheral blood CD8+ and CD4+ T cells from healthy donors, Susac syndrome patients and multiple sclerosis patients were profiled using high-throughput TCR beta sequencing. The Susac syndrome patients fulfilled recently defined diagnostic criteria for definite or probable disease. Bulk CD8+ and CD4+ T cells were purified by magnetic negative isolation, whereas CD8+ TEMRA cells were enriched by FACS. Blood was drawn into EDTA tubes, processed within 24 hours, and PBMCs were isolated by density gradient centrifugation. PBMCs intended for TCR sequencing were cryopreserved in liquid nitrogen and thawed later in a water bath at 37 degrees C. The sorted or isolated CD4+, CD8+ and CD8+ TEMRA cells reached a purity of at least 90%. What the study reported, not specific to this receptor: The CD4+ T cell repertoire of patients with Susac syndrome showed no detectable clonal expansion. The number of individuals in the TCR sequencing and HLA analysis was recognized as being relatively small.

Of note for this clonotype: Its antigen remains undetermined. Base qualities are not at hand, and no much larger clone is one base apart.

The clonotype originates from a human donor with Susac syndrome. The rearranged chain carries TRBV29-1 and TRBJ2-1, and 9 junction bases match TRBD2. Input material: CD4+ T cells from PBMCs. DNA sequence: TGCAGCGTGGGGGAGGTAGCGGGGGCGGTTGAGCAGTTCTTC. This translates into CSVGEVAGAVEQFF.